These 27 T cell receptor beta chains originate from one sample sequenced in a study of early T cells in non-severe SARS-CoV-2 infection (dated by TCRdb to 2020 to 2023). Library creation used 5' RACE. Data came from a NextSeq 500. TCRdb cleaned the public reads at Q25 with fastp, built clones with MiXCR and kept in-frame beta chains. A single entry per CDR3 protein holds the most common genes and DNA from its merged rows. This sample comprises tens of thousands of distinct CDR3 sequences, around a tenth of them detected only once. The ten largest clones add up to 7.6% of the sample. Source: whole blood, taken at baseline. Receptors originate from an adult who was a healthcare worker with PCR-confirmed SARS-CoV-2 infection or an uninfected control (not recorded which).

The chain employs TRBV2 and TRBJ1-5; tentatively, D is TRBD1 (6 bases). The CDR3 has 14 residues. Germline loops: CDR1 SNHLY, CDR2 FYNNEI. V gave up 5 bases and J gave up 6 bases, with 14 bases separating them. Written as DNA, the CDR3 is TGTGCCAGCAGTATACAGGGATCGGCTCAGCCCCAGCATTTT. Its translation is CASSIQGSAQPQHF.

This chain uses TRBV7-9 with TRBJ1-2, with TRBD1 matching over 9 bases. With V trimmed by 5 bases and J by 5 bases, 6 bases remained unmatched. Germline loops: CDR1 SEHNR, CDR2 FQNEAQ (reference sequence). The length of the CDR3 is 14 residues. The CDR3 sequence: CASSPDRGIYGYTF. In DNA form, the CDR3 reads TGTGCCAGCAGCCCCGACAGGGGGATATATGGCTACACCTTC.

V usage is TRBV4-1 and J usage is TRBJ1-3; D call uncertain. CDR1 is MGHRA and CDR2 is YSYEKL in the germline V gene. V dropped 4 bases and J dropped 3 bases, with 25 bases sitting between them. This CDR3 region has 19 residues. CDR3 sequence: CASSLREGLTVLVGNTIYF. The CDR3 nucleotides read TGCGCCAGCAGCCTCCGCGAAGGACTCACAGTTTTAGTTGGAAACACCATATATTTT.

This clonotype was detected a few times. The rearrangement uses TRBV27 and TRBJ1-2, with TRBD1 as a possible D gene (5 bases). The CDR3 spans 16 residues. Per the germline V gene, CDR1 is MNHEY and CDR2 is SMNVEV (reference sequence). Deletions cut 4 bases from V and 8 bases from J, with 23 bases between. For the CDR3, the DNA is TGTGCCAGCAGTTCTCTGGGGCAGTCCCCCAGGAAGGGCTACACCTTC. This gives the protein CASSSLGQSPRKGYTF.

There are many counts of this clonotype. The chain couples TRBV20-1 to TRBJ1-4, with a weak D call TRBD1 (6 bases). The germline gives CDR1 DFQATT, CDR2 SNEGSKA (reference sequence). CDR3 length: 16 amino acids. V was trimmed by 0 bases and J by 8 bases, leaving 19 bases between them. In DNA, the CDR3 is TGCAGTGCTAGAGATGGAGGAACAGGGCGAAGAGAAAAACTGTTTTTT. This encodes CSARDGGTGRREKLFF.

This chain connects TRBV12-3 or TRBV12-4 to TRBJ1-4, with 7 bases lining up with TRBD1. CDR3 length: 15 amino acids. V shed 6 bases, J shed 4 bases, and the junction held 8 bases outside the gene matches. The CDR3 nucleotides read TGTGCCAGCAGCCCAACAGGGGTCAATAATGAAAAACTGTTTTTT. Translated, it gives CASSPTGVNNEKLFF.

This clonotype has a count of ten or more. CDR3 bases: TGTGCCAGCAGCTTAGGTGACTACCTCACAGATACGCAGTATTTT. Protein product: CASSLGDYLTDTQYF. J is TRBJ2-3 and V is TRBV7-9; D is perhaps TRBD2 (5 bases). In germline, CDR1 is SEHNR, CDR2 FQNEAQ (reference sequence). V gave up 1 base and J gave up 2 bases, with 10 bases separating them. The CDR3 is 15 residues long.

This clonotype was seen ten or more times. The genes are TRBV6-6 and TRBJ2-1, with unresolved D. The CDR3 is 17 amino acids. V was clipped by 4 bases and J by 0 bases, with 16 bases between them. CDR1 and CDR2 (germline): MNHNY, SVGAGI (reference sequence). CDR3 region: CASSSQSYIYSYNEQFF. Here the CDR3 DNA reads TGTGCCAGCAGTTCGCAATCCTACATCTACTCCTACAATGAGCAGTTCTTC.

This clonotype was seen only a few times. This chain connects TRBV12-5 to TRBJ1-1; D is unresolved. Trimming took 2 bases from V and 7 from J, leaving 17 bases between them. There are 15 residues in the CDR3. Per the germline V gene, CDR1 is LGHNT and CDR2 is FRNRAP. CDR3 sequence reads: CASGLRVVPEGEAFF. CDR3 in DNA: TGTGCTAGTGGTTTGCGGGTAGTGCCGGAGGGTGAAGCTTTCTTT.

V and J are TRBV10-3 and TRBJ2-1; D gene uncertain. Trimming removed 3 bases at V and 8 bases at J, with 8 bases between. CDR1 is ENHRY and CDR2 is SYGVKD in the germline V gene. This CDR3 has 12 amino acids. CDR3 in amino acids: CAISDSVDEQFF. The CDR3, as DNA: TGTGCCATCAGTGATTCTGTGGATGAGCAGTTCTTC.

In this sample, this clonotype turned up a few times. The gene calls are TRBV7-9 and TRBJ2-7, with D maybe TRBD1 (5 bases). The CDR3 is 17 amino acids. Germline-derived CDR1 and CDR2 are SEHNR and FQNEAQ (reference sequence). Between the trimmed V and J ends, which lost 6 bases and 0 bases, there was a span of 21 bases. The CDR3 DNA sequence: TGTGCCAGCAGACCGGTGGGGCAGGGCTTAGACTCCTACGAGCAGTACTTC. It yields the protein CASRPVGQGLDSYEQYF. Using reference TRBV7-9 and TRBJ2-7 for the parts outside the CDR3, the full variable domain is DTGVSQNPRHKITKRGQNVTFRCDPISEHNRLYWYRQTLGQGPEFLTYFQNEAQLEKSRLLSDRFSAERPKGSFSTLEIQRTEQGDSAMYLCASRPVGQGLDSYEQYFGPGTRLTVT.

This clonotype has ten or more counts. The V and J genes are TRBV12-3 or TRBV12-4 and TRBJ1-5; tentatively, D is TRBD1 (5 bases). The CDR3 consists of 13 residues. The V end was cut by 1 base, the J end by 10 bases, with 11 bases between. CDR3 nucleotide sequence: TGTGCCAGCAGTTTAGAAAGTCAGGGACCCCAGCATTTT. Translated, it gives CASSLESQGPQHF.

The chain combines TRBV7-2 with TRBJ1-1; 7 bases are shared with TRBD1. Germline CDR1 is SGHTA and CDR2 is FQGNSA. J was trimmed by 5 bases and V by 1 base; bases with no gene match: 7. CDR3 length: 15 residues. The CDR3: CASSLESGGRTEAFF. CDR3 coding DNA: TGTGCCAGCAGCTTAGAGTCAGGGGGGAGGACTGAAGCTTTCTTT.

The chain combines TRBV12-3 or TRBV12-4 with TRBJ2-5; D unresolved. Trimming removed 0 bases from V and 4 bases from J, with 12 bases in between. The CDR3 is made up of 15 amino acids. The CDR3 loop reads CASSLAETWGETQYF. CDR3 bases: TGTGCCAGCAGTTTAGCCGAGACCTGGGGAGAGACCCAGTACTTC.

The V and J genes are TRBV5-1 and TRBJ2-4; 7 bases align to TRBD1. CDR3 length: 16 amino acids. With 3 bases clipped from V and 6 bases from J, the junction kept 12 bases outside the gene matches. Germline V gene sequence: CDR1 SGHRS, CDR2 YFSETQ. CDR3 sequence (DNA): TGCGCCAGCAGCTCCCAACAGGGGCTTAAGGGAAACATTCAGTACTTC. As protein: CASSSQQGLKGNIQYF.

This clonotype appeared many times. This chain connects TRBV12-3 or TRBV12-4 to TRBJ1-5; possibly TRBD1 for D (6 bases). The CDR3 has 13 residues. V shed 8 bases and J shed 1 base, with 9 bases lying between them. The CDR3 here is CASGGASNQPQHF. The DNA of the CDR3 is TGTGCCAGCGGGGGGGCCAGCAATCAGCCCCAGCATTTT.

This clonotype was found a few times. CDR3 in amino acids: CASSTMGNYEQYF. The CDR3 region has the DNA TGTGCCAGCAGCACGATGGGGAACTACGAGCAGTACTTC. V and J are TRBV5-6 and TRBJ2-7; D not certain. Germline lookup yields CDR1 SGHDT and CDR2 YYEEEE. Deletions cut 4 bases from V and 3 bases from J, with 11 bases between. CDR3 length: 13 residues.

This rearrangement joins TRBV2 to TRBJ2-3; 7 nucleotides match TRBD2. Per the germline V gene, CDR1 is SNHLY and CDR2 is FYNNEI. V lost 4 bases, J lost 2 bases, and 9 bases stayed unmatched. This CDR3 spans 16 amino acids. CDR3 protein: CASSAGAAGYTDTQYF. CDR3 DNA sequence: TGTGCCAGCAGTGCAGGAGCAGCGGGGTACACAGATACGCAGTATTTT.

The chain has TRBV6-6 and TRBJ1-5; tentative D call: TRBD1 (6 bases). Germline loops: CDR1 MNHNY, CDR2 SVGAGI (reference sequence). The CDR3 sequence is 14 residues long. V dropped 6 bases and J dropped 6 bases, with 15 bases sitting between them. The CDR3 spells CASSVQGGSQPQHF. The CDR3 DNA is TGTGCCAGCAGCGTACAGGGAGGTAGTCAGCCCCAGCATTTT.

This CDR3 is CASSLLRDSQETQYF. For the CDR3, the DNA is TGTGCCAGCAGCTTACTCCGGGATAGCCAAGAGACCCAGTACTTC. The rearrangement joins TRBV11-2 to TRBJ2-5; tentatively, D is TRBD2 (5 bases). V was trimmed by 2 bases and J by 1 base, leaving 11 bases between them. This CDR3 is built from 15 residues. The germline gives CDR1 SGHAT, CDR2 FQNNGV.

The V gene is TRBV2, the J gene TRBJ2-3, with D perhaps TRBD2 (6 bases). Trimming left V 6 bases short and J 1 base short, with 14 bases between. The CDR3 consists of 15 residues. Germline assignment: CDR1 SNHLY and CDR2 FYNNEI. CDR3 nucleotides: TGTGCCAGCAGAGAGCCTGGGACTGGCACAGATACGCAGTATTTT. Translation gives CASREPGTGTDTQYF.

This clonotype was counted at least ten times. The V gene is TRBV20-1, the J gene TRBJ2-7, with 7 nucleotides matching TRBD1. CDR3 size: 14 residues. The V gene end was trimmed by 3 bases and the J gene end by 1 base; junction bases not matched to a gene: 6. Germline V gene lookup returns CDR1 DFQATT and CDR2 SNEGSKA (reference sequence). For the CDR3, the DNA is TGCAGTGCTAGGGGGACAGCCGGATCCTACGAGCAGTACTTC. It is translated as CSARGTAGSYEQYF.

This clonotype was detected a few times. This chain connects TRBV7-8 to TRBJ1-5; no firm D call. V lost 8 bases, J lost 0 bases, and 20 bases lay in between. This CDR3 is built from 17 residues. CDR1 and CDR2 (germline): SGHVS, FQNEAQ. The CDR3 DNA reads as TGTGCCAGCCGGCGCAACGGAGACTTTTATAGCAATCAGCCCCAGCATTTT. This sequence encodes CASRRNGDFYSNQPQHF.

This clonotype was seen a few times. V and J are TRBV2 and TRBJ2-7, with 9 bases identical to TRBD1. V shed 6 bases, J shed 6 bases, and the junction held 6 bases outside the gene matches. CDR1 SNHLY and CDR2 FYNNEI come from the germline V gene. The CDR3 is 13 residues long. The CDR3 reads CASRAATGGEQYF. The CDR3, as DNA: TGTGCCAGCAGGGCCGCGACAGGGGGCGAGCAGTACTTC.

This clonotype was detected only a few times. CDR3 bases: TGTGCCAGCGGAAAAACCCTCCAGGCAGGCTCAAGGCCCCAGCATTTT. This encodes CASGKTLQAGSRPQHF. The chain carries TRBV6-6 and TRBJ1-5; D is unresolved. V gave up 8 bases and J gave up 9 bases, with 26 bases separating them. CDR1 and CDR2 (germline): MNHNY, SVGAGI (reference sequence). CDR3 length equals 16 residues.

This clonotype was found a few times. The rearrangement uses TRBV11-2 and TRBJ2-2; D is undetermined. This CDR3 is 14 amino acids long. CDR1 and CDR2 from the germline V gene are SGHAT and FQNNGV. With 0 bases removed from V and 6 bases from J, the gap between germline ends came to 8 bases. CDR3 DNA sequence: TGTGCCAGCAGCTTAGACACGGGTTCCGGGGAGCTGTTTTTT. It specifies CASSLDTGSGELFF.

V is TRBV6-6 and J is TRBJ2-6; maybe TRBD1 (5 bases). The CDR3 contains 15 residues. Trimming left V 5 bases short and J 0 bases short, with 8 bases between. The V gene's germline CDR1 is MNHNY and CDR2 SVGAGI (reference sequence). The CDR3 DNA sequence: TGTGCCAGCAGTCAGGGATACTCTGGGGCCAACGTCCTGACTTTC. It specifies CASSQGYSGANVLTF.